This T cell receptor (beta chain) was identified during a study of cytomegalovirus exposure and HLA in healthy donors. Study results and limitations: In a later analysis, TCR beta V- and J-gene trimming showed a link to a missense DCLRE1C variant. For most TCR beta V segments, an earlier analysis put the productive rate at about 90% or about 30% of the time.

This clone was recorded only once. Its specificity is not known. A read error may account for a junction end that differs from germline. Primers for the PCR totalled 60 Vbeta and 13 Jbeta. Assay used: immunoSEQ multiplex PCR; TCRdb lists only in-frame clones, some missing. The table includes 150,000 to 200,000 clones, over 70% detected once. This CDR3 has 12 residues. CDR1 and CDR2 from the germline V gene are SGHTA and FQGNSA. Sequenced sample: PBMCs. The chain recombines TRBV7-2 with TRBJ1-2, with 8 nucleotides matching TRBD1. This TCR was recovered from a woman between 50 and 59 years old in good health and CMV-seropositive. CDR3 sequence reads: CASSLEGTGLRF. As DNA, the CDR3 is TGTGCCAGCAGCTTAGAGGGGACAGGCCTCCGCTTC.